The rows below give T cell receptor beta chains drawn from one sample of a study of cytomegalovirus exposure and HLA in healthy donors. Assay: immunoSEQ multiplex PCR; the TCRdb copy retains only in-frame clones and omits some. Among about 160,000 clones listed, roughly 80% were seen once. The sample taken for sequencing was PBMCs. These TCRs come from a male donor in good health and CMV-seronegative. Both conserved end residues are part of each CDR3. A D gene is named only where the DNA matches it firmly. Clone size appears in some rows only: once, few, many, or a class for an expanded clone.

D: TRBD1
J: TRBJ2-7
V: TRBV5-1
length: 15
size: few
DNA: TGCGCCAGCAGCACGGGACAGAGCAGCTCCTACGAGCAGTACTTC
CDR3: CASSTGQSSSYEQYF

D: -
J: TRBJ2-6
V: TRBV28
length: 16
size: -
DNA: TGTGCCAGCAGTTTTGGACAGTACTCTGGGGCCAACGTCCTGACTTTC
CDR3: CASSFGQYSGANVLTF

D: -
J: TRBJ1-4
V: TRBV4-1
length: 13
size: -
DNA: TGCGCCAGCAGCCTTCGCGAGGATGAAAAACTGTTTTTT
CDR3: CASSLREDEKLFF

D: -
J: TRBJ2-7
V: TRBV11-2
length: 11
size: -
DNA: TGTGCCAGCAGCCCAAACTACGAGCAGTACTTC
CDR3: CASSPNYEQYF

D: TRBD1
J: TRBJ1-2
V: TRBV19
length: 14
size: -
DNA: TGTGCCAGTAGAGGACAGGGGCCCTTCTATGGCTACACCTTC
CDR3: CASRGQGPFYGYTF

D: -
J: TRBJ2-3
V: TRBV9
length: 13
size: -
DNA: TGTGCCAGCGAGGGGGACCTAATAGATACGCAGTATTTT
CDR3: CASEGDLIDTQYF

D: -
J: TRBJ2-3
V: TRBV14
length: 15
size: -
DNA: TGTGCCAGCAGCCAGTTGGGAGGTCGCACAGATACGCAGTATTTT
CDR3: CASSQLGGRTDTQYF

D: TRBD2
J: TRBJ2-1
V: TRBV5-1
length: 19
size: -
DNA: TGCGCCAGCAGCTTTACAGTATCGTCGGGACTAGCGGGAGTAAATGAGCAGTTCTTC
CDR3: CASSFTVSSGLAGVNEQFF

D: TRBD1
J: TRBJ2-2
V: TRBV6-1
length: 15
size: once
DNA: TGTGCCAGCAGTTCGACAGGGTCCGGCCCCGGGGAGCTGTTTTTT
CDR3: CASSSTGSGPGELFF

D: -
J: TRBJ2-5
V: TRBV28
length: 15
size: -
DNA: TGTGCCAGCACAAAGGGGGGGCTGCTTCAAGAGACCCAGTACTTC
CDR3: CASTKGGLLQETQYF

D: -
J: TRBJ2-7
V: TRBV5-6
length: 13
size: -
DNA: TGTGCCAGCAGCTGGGACATTTCCTACGAGCAGTACTTC
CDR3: CASSWDISYEQYF

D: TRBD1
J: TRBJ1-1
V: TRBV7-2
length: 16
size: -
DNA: TGTGCCAGCAGCCCCTCGGACAGGGGGTCGAACACTGAAGCTTTCTTT
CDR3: CASSPSDRGSNTEAFF

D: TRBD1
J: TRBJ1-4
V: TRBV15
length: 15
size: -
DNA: TGTGCCACCAGCAGAGGGGACAGGGAGGATGAAAAACTGTTTTTT
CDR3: CATSRGDREDEKLFF

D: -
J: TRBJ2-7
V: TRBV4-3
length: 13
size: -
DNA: TGCGCCAGCAGCCAAGGACAGACCTACGAGCAGTACTTC
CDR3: CASSQGQTYEQYF

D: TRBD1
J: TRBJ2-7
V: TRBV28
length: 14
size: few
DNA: TGTGCCAGCAGTCATACAGGGGGCGGCCACGAGCAGTACTTC
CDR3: CASSHTGGGHEQYF

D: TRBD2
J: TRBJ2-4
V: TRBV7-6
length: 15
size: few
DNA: TGTGCCAGCAGTTACAACCCGTCTAGCGGGGACATTCAGTACTTC
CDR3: CASSYNPSSGDIQYF

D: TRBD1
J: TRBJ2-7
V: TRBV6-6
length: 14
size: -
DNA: TGTGCCAGCAGTCTAGGACAGGGCCCCTCCGAGCAGTACTTC
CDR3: CASSLGQGPSEQYF

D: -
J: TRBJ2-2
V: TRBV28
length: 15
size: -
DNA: TGTGCCAGCAGTTCCCGGCGGGACTCGGCCGGGGAGCTGTTTTTT
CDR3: CASSSRRDSAGELFF

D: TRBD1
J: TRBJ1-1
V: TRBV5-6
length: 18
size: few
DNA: TGTGCCAGCATCCACCGGACAGGGGGCGTTCGAGTGAACACTGAAGCTTTCTTT
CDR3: CASIHRTGGVRVNTEAFF

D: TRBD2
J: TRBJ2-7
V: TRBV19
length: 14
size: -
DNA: TGTGCCACCCAACACCCGGGTAGCGGGATCGAGCAGTACTTC
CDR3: CATQHPGSGIEQYF

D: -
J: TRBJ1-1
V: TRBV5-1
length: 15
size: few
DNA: TGCGCCAGCAGCTTGGGGGGGGTATTGAACACTGAAGCTTTCTTT
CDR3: CASSLGGVLNTEAFF

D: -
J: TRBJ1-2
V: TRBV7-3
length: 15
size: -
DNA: TGTGCCAGCAGCCCGGCTGGGGGGACGAACTATGGCTACACCTTC
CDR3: CASSPAGGTNYGYTF

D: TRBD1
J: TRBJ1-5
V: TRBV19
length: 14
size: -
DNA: TGTGCCAGTAGTGCCCTGGGGACAGCCCAGCCCCAGCATTTT
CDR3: CASSALGTAQPQHF

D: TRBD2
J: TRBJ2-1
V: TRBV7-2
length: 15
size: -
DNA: TGTGCCAGCAGCTCCGGATCGGGACTAGTCAATGAGCAGTTCTTC
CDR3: CASSSGSGLVNEQFF

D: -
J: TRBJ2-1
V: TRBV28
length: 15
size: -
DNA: TGTGCCAGCAGACCAGACAGGGAGGCCCTCAATGAGCAGTTCTTC
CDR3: CASRPDREALNEQFF

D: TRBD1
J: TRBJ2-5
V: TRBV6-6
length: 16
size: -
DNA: TGTGCCAGCAGTTCCTCCGGGACAGGGGGAAGGGAGACCCAGTACTTC
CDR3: CASSSSGTGGRETQYF

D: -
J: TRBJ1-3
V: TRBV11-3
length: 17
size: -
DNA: TGTGCCAGCAGCAACACACGACAGGACGACTCTGGAAACACCATATATTTT
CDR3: CASSNTRQDDSGNTIYF

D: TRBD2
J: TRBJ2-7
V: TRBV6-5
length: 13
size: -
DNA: TGTGCCAGCAGTCTAGCGGGAGCCTACGAGCAGTACTTC
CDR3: CASSLAGAYEQYF

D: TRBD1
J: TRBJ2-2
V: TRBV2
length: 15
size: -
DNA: TGTGCCAGCAGCCTGACAGGGTCGGACACCGGGGAGCTGTTTTTT
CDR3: CASSLTGSDTGELFF

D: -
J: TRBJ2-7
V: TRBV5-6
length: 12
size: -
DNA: TGTGCCAGCAGCTTGGCAGGGGCCGAGCAGTACTTC
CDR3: CASSLAGAEQYF

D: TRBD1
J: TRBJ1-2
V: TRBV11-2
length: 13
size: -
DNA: TGTGCCAGCAGCCAGCCCAGGGGGAATGGCTACACCTTC
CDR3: CASSQPRGNGYTF

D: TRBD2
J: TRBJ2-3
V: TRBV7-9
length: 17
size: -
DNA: TGTGCCAGCAGCCCCGGCGCCCTAGCGGGTGGCACAGATACGCAGTATTTT
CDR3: CASSPGALAGGTDTQYF

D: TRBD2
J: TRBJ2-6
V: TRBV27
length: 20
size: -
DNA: TGTGCCAGCAGTCCCGACGGACTAGCGGGCCATTTCTCTGGGGCCAACGTCCTGACTTTC
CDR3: CASSPDGLAGHFSGANVLTF

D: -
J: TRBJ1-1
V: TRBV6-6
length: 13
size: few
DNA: TGTGCCAGCAGTCTAGGACAGAACACTGAAGCTTTCTTT
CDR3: CASSLGQNTEAFF

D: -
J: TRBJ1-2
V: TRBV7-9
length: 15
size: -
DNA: TGTGCCAGCAGCTTAAGGGAGATCCTGGGCTATGGCTACACCTTC
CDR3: CASSLREILGYGYTF

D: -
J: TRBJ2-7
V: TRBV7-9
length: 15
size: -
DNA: TGTGCCAGCAGCTTAGGGACAGGACTATACTACGAGCAGTACTTC
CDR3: CASSLGTGLYYEQYF

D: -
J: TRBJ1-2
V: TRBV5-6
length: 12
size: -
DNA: TGTGCCAGCAGCTTGCCAGGGCCAGGCTACACCTTC
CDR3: CASSLPGPGYTF

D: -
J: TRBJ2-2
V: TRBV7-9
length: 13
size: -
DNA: TGTGCCAGCAGCTTAGTGTTACAGGGCAGGCTGTTTTTT
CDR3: CASSLVLQGRLFF

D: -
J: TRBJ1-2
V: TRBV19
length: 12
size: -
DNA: TGTGCCAGTAAGAACGGGGGCTATGGCTACACCTTC
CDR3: CASKNGGYGYTF

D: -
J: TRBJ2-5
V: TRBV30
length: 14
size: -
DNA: TGTGCCTGGATTCCCAGCGGTGCCGTAGAGACCCAGTACTTC
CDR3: CAWIPSGAVETQYF

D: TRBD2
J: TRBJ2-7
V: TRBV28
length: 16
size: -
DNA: TGTGCCAGCAGTCCGGGACTAGCGAAGGGCTCCTACGAGCAGTACTTC
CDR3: CASSPGLAKGSYEQYF

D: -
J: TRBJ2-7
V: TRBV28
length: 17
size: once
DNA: TGTGCCAGCAGTCCCCACGAGGACAGCCTTATCTCCTACGAGCAGTACTTC
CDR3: CASSPHEDSLISYEQYF

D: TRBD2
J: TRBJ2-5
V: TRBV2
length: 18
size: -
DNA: TGTGCCAGCAGGGGGCGACTAGCGGGAGGGCCTAGACAAGAGACCCAGTACTTC
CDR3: CASRGRLAGGPRQETQYF

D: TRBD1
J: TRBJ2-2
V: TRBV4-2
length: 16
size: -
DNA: TGTGCCAGCAGCCAAAGGACAGGGATGGACACCGGGGAGCTGTTTTTT
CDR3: CASSQRTGMDTGELFF

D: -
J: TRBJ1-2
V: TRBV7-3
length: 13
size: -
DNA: TGTGCCAGCAGCTTAGGATTGGGGGGAGGCTACACCTTC
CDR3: CASSLGLGGGYTF

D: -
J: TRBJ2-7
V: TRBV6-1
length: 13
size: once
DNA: TGTGCCAGCAGACGAGTACTCGCCTACGAGCAGTACTTC
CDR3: CASRRVLAYEQYF

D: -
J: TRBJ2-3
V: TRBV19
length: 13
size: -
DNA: TGTGCCAGTAGTGCCTCCGCGGCAGATACGCAGTATTTT
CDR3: CASSASAADTQYF

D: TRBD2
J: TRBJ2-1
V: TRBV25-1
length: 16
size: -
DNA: TGTGCCAGCAGTGGGGGTTTAAGTAGCGGGGGGTTTGAGCAGTTCTTC
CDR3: CASSGGLSSGGFEQFF

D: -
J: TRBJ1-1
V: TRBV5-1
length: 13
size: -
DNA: TGCGCCAGCAGCTTGGCCGGGGAAACTGAAGCTTTCTTT
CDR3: CASSLAGETEAFF

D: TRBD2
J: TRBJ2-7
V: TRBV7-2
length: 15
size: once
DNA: TGTGCCAGCCTTTCTCTAGCGGGACCCTCCTACGAGCAGTACTTC
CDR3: CASLSLAGPSYEQYF

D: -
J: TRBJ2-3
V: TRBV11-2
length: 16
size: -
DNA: TGTGCCAGCAGCTTAGAATTGTGGGCCCTCACAGATACGCAGTATTTT
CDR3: CASSLELWALTDTQYF

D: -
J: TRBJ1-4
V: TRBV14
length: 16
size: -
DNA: TGTGCCAGCAGCCAAGGAGACAACAGGGTTGGGGAAAAACTGTTTTTT
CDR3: CASSQGDNRVGEKLFF

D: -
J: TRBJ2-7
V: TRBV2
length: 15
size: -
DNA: TGTGCCAGCAGTGAAAAGCTTTTGGGGGCTTACGAGCAGTACTTC
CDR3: CASSEKLLGAYEQYF

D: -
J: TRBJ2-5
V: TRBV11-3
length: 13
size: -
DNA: TGTGCCAGCAGCCCCCGGGACAAGGAGACCCAGTACTTC
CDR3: CASSPRDKETQYF

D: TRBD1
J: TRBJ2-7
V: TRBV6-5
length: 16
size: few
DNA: TGTGCCAGCAGTTATTCCGGGACAGGGGGATTTTACGAGCAGTACTTC
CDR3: CASSYSGTGGFYEQYF

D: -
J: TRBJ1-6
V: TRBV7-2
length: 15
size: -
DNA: TGTGCCAGCAGCTCACTCTTGGGGCTGAATTCACCCCTCCACTTT
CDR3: CASSSLLGLNSPLHF

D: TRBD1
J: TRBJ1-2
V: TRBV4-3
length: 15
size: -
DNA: TGCGCCAGCAGCCCCTGGGGTATGCAGGGGGACGGCTACACCTTC
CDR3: CASSPWGMQGDGYTF

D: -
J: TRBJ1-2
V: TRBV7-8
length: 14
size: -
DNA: TGTGCCAGCAGCTTAGCGGGCAGAAACTATGGCTACACCTTC
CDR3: CASSLAGRNYGYTF

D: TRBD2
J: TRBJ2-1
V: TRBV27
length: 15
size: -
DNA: TGTGCCAGCAGTCCAAGGACTAGCGGGAGCTATGAGCAGTTCTTC
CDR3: CASSPRTSGSYEQFF